This is a list of T cell receptor beta chains from one sample in a study of PD-1 and CTLA-4 blockade in melanoma. The repertoire was sequenced with immunoSEQ multiplex PCR; TCRdb's copy has only in-frame clones and lacks some. The sample consists of around 16,000 clones, about 69% of them appearing once. The input for sequencing was CD8+ T cells from peripheral blood, taken before anti-PD-1 treatment. Source of these receptors: a human donor with melanoma. The conserved cysteine and the conserved F or W are not part of the CDR3 here.

J | V | length | CDR3
TRBJ1-3 | TRBV19 | 10 | ASGQGAHTIY
TRBJ2-2 | TRBV3-1/TRBV3-2 | 12 | ASSHSPNTGELF
TRBJ1-2 | TRBV4-1 | 13 | ASSQTPGLNYGYT
TRBJ2-1 | TRBV7-6 | 12 | ASSGKAGPDEQF
TRBJ2-3 | TRBV6-5 | 13 | ASWTSGDPTDTQY
TRBJ2-1 | TRBV3-1/TRBV3-2 | 13 | ASSLMALAGNEQF
TRBJ2-7 | TRBV9 | 12 | ASSAGTGTYEQY
TRBJ2-2 | TRBV27 | 14 | ASSLNEGISPGELF
TRBJ2-1 | TRBV30 | 11 | AWKGRDYNEQF
TRBJ2-1 | TRBV4-1 | 13 | ASSQDNRPYNEQF
TRBJ1-4 | TRBV4-1 | 13 | ASSHLSTTGEKLF
TRBJ2-2 | TRBV27 | 14 | ASSLTPLANTGELF
TRBJ2-3 | TRBV6-1 | 12 | ASSEAAGADTQY
TRBJ1-5 | TRBV2 | 17 | ASSKRTPLDTYSNQPQH
TRBJ1-2 | TRBV12-5 | 13 | ASGLVSGRGYGYT
TRBJ2-1 | TRBV5-1 | 10 | ASSLLGAEQF
TRBJ2-5 | TRBV24-1 | 13 | ATSDFNDLGETQY
TRBJ1-2 | TRBV7-9 | 12 | ASSLGTGGDGYT
TRBJ1-1 | TRBV7-6 | 16 | ASSPGQGLPFMNTEAF
TRBJ1-1 | TRBV7-9 | 13 | ASSYGAGSRTEAF
TRBJ2-7 | TRBV7-9 | 10 | ASSLGDREQY
TRBJ1-6 | TRBV23-1 | 13 | ASSQWGPNPSPLH
TRBJ2-5 | TRBV30 | 10 | AWDTGEETQY
TRBJ2-7 | TRBV29-1 | 10 | SVTSSSYEQY
TRBJ2-3 | TRBV2 | 9 | ATVLAGAQY
TRBJ2-3 | TRBV5-8 | 12 | ASSLRYSTDTQY
TRBJ1-6 | TRBV5-1 | 14 | ASSLVGTGPFSPLH
TRBJ2-7 | TRBV4-1 | 13 | ASSQIAAGGYEQY
TRBJ1-1 | TRBV14 | 10 | ASSPLPTEAF
TRBJ1-5 | TRBV7-9 | 12 | ASSLGEGNQPQH
TRBJ2-7 | TRBV3-1/TRBV3-2 | 13 | ASSPGQGTPYEQY
TRBJ2-1 | TRBV29-1 | 9 | SVGGLNEQF
TRBJ1-2 | TRBV7-2 | 13 | ASSLTGTGGRGYT
TRBJ2-7 | TRBV9 | 11 | ASSVGRTGCQY
TRBJ1-2 | TRBV7-9 | 12 | ASSLGVRDYGYT
TRBJ1-5 | TRBV2 | 12 | ASSHGGSNQPQH
TRBJ2-1 | TRBV5-6 | 11 | ASSLAAGEEQF
TRBJ2-3 | TRBV28 | 14 | ASSPGLAGVVDTQY
TRBJ2-3 | TRBV7-9 | 13 | ASSLAGGPTDTQY
TRBJ2-7 | TRBV6-5 | 12 | ASSYGQGGYEQY
TRBJ1-1 | TRBV29-1 | 11 | SGTGSRVTEAF
TRBJ1-2 | TRBV9 | 13 | ASSVTSTLSYGYT
TRBJ1-5 | TRBV2 | 11 | ASDRQFNQPQH
TRBJ2-7 | TRBV25-1 | 10 | ASSDWGYEQY
TRBJ1-1 | TRBV6-4 | 11 | ASSDPPNTEAF
TRBJ2-7 | TRBV5-5 | 18 | ASSPSLQVFGLAGAYEQY
TRBJ2-5 | TRBV10-3 | 13 | AISETGGSEETQY
TRBJ1-1 | TRBV4-1 | 16 | ASSLRPAGLQGGTEAF
TRBJ1-3 | TRBV29-1 | 14 | SVEAWGQNSGNTIY
TRBJ1-5 | TRBV5-5 | 13 | ASSPGDGSNQPQH
TRBJ1-5 | TRBV27 | 14 | ASARAFGERNQPQH